The sequence of this T cell receptor beta chain was determined in a study of monozygotic twins with inflammatory bowel disease. Collection yielded 2 to 2.5 ml of blood per donor. Germline assignment: CDR1 DFQATT and CDR2 SNEGSKA (reference sequence). The CDR3 totals 14 residues. TCRdb reprocessed the 5' RACE reads and reports one entry per CDR3 protein, with no DNA. The sample includes about 420,000 distinct CDR3 sequences. V gene TRBV20-1 combines with J gene TRBJ1-1; checking the TCRdb D call of TRBD1 is not possible without DNA. The clonotype was recovered from a human donor with ulcerative colitis or Crohn's disease, or a healthy co-twin of an affected twin (not recorded which). Material for sequencing was blood. The CDR3 sequence is CSAIPGTGEFEAFF.